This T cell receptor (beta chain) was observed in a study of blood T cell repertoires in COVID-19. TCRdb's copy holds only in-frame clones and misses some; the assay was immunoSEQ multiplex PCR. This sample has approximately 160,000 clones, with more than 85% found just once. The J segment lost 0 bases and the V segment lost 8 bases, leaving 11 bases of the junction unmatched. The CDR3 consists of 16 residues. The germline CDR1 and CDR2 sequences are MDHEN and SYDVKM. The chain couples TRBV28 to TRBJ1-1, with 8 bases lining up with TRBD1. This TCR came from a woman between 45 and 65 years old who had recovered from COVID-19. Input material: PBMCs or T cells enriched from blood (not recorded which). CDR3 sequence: CASFTGGIGVNTEAFF. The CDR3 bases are TGTGCCAGCTTTACAGGGGGGATTGGTGTGAACACTGAAGCTTTCTTT.